This record looks at one TCR beta chain sequence and its context. Antigen unknown. The data derive from a study of a mutant IDH1 vaccine in newly diagnosed glioma. Across the study: Vaccine dosing followed radiotherapy by 4-6 weeks, or accompanied temozolomide cycles. Patients under treatment included approximately 60% males and 37.5% females and had a mean age of around 37 years.

Using immunoSEQ multiplex PCR, the repertoire was profiled, and TCRdb retains in-frame clones only, with some absent. This sample has 25,000 to 40,000 clones, with 65% to 85% found just once. V gave up 1 base and J gave up 7 bases, with 14 bases separating them. CDR3 length: 14 amino acids. Germline assignment: CDR1 MNHNS and CDR2 SASEGT. Time point defined: week 35, safety follow-up. The content of each vaccine dose was 300 ug of mutant IDH1 20-mer peptide, and topical imiquimod accompanied it. Eight vaccinations reached patients in weeks 1, 3, 5, 7, 11, 15, 19 and 23. V gene TRBV6-1 combines with J gene TRBJ2-7; a possible D gene is TRBD1 (7 bases). Specimen: PBMCs, collected from a glioma patient whose treatment included an IDH1 peptide vaccine. This sequence originates from a woman aged 30 to 39 with glioma. Some clones in this sample may be carry-over from other donors' samples. The CDR3 reads CASSEGQGGEEQYF. The CDR3 DNA is TGTGCCAGCAGTGAAGGACAGGGAGGAGAGGAGCAGTACTTC.